This TCR beta chain was identified during a study of T cell repertoires in cytomegalovirus infection. Study in general: Carrying CMV and the relevant HLA type showed in public TCR beta signatures. The study's findings and limits: Across the ex vivo response, the dominant clonotypes were HLA-C-restricted CMV-specific TCR beta clonotypes. Cumulative frequency (of public TCR beta family members) identified carriers of CMV plus the relevant HLA.

TCRdb re-called the reads through MiXCR, storing one row per CDR3 protein. Altogether about 360,000 distinct CDR3 sequences are present, 15% to 20% being singletons, with the ten largest covering approximately 10%. This clonotype was counted at least ten times. Its target is not known. This CDR3 region has 13 residues. V was clipped by 5 bases and J by 7 bases, with 15 bases between them. CDR1 and CDR2 (germline): SGHTA, FQGNSA. Sequences were obtained from PBMCs. This sequence joins TRBV7-2 and TRBJ2-7; D is uncertain. The receptor comes from a human donor in good health (CMV status not recorded). Some clones in this sample may be carry-over from other donors' samples. The CDR3 sequence: CASSPRRVGEQYF. CDR3 DNA: TGTGCCAGCAGCCCAAGAAGAGTCGGGGAGCAGTACTTC.